This T cell receptor (beta chain) was profiled in a study of graft-versus-host responses after intestinal transplantation. Whole-study results and caveats: Across patients carrying graft-donor T cell macrochimerism, allografts held high graft-versus-host to host-versus-graft clonal ratios.

CDR1 is LNHDA, CDR2 SQIVND, per germline (reference sequence). J was trimmed by 5 bases and V by 4 bases; bases with no gene match: 2. The CDR3 contains 13 residues. Concerning this clone: Its specificity is not known.

Libraries were prepared by immunoSEQ multiplex PCR; TCRdb keeps only in-frame clonotypes and omits some of them. The data hold roughly 96,000 clones, with 75% to 95% observed a single time. The clonotype originates from a human donor who received an intestinal transplant. The sequences come from unstimulated CD8+ T cells sorted from spleen or lymph node cells, collected before intestinal transplant. The chain links TRBV19 to TRBJ2-1; TRBD2 matches at 7 bases. CDR3 sequence reads: CASSTSGNNEQFF. The CDR3 region has the DNA TGTGCCAGTAGTACTAGCGGTAACAATGAGCAGTTCTTC. Together with reference TRBV19 and TRBJ2-1, the CDR3 gives the full variable domain: DGGITQSPKYLFRKEGQNVTLSCEQNLNHDAMYWYRQDPGQGLRLIYYSQIVNDFQKGDIAEGYSVSREKKESFPLTVTSAQKNPTAFYLCASSTSGNNEQFFGPGTRLTVL.